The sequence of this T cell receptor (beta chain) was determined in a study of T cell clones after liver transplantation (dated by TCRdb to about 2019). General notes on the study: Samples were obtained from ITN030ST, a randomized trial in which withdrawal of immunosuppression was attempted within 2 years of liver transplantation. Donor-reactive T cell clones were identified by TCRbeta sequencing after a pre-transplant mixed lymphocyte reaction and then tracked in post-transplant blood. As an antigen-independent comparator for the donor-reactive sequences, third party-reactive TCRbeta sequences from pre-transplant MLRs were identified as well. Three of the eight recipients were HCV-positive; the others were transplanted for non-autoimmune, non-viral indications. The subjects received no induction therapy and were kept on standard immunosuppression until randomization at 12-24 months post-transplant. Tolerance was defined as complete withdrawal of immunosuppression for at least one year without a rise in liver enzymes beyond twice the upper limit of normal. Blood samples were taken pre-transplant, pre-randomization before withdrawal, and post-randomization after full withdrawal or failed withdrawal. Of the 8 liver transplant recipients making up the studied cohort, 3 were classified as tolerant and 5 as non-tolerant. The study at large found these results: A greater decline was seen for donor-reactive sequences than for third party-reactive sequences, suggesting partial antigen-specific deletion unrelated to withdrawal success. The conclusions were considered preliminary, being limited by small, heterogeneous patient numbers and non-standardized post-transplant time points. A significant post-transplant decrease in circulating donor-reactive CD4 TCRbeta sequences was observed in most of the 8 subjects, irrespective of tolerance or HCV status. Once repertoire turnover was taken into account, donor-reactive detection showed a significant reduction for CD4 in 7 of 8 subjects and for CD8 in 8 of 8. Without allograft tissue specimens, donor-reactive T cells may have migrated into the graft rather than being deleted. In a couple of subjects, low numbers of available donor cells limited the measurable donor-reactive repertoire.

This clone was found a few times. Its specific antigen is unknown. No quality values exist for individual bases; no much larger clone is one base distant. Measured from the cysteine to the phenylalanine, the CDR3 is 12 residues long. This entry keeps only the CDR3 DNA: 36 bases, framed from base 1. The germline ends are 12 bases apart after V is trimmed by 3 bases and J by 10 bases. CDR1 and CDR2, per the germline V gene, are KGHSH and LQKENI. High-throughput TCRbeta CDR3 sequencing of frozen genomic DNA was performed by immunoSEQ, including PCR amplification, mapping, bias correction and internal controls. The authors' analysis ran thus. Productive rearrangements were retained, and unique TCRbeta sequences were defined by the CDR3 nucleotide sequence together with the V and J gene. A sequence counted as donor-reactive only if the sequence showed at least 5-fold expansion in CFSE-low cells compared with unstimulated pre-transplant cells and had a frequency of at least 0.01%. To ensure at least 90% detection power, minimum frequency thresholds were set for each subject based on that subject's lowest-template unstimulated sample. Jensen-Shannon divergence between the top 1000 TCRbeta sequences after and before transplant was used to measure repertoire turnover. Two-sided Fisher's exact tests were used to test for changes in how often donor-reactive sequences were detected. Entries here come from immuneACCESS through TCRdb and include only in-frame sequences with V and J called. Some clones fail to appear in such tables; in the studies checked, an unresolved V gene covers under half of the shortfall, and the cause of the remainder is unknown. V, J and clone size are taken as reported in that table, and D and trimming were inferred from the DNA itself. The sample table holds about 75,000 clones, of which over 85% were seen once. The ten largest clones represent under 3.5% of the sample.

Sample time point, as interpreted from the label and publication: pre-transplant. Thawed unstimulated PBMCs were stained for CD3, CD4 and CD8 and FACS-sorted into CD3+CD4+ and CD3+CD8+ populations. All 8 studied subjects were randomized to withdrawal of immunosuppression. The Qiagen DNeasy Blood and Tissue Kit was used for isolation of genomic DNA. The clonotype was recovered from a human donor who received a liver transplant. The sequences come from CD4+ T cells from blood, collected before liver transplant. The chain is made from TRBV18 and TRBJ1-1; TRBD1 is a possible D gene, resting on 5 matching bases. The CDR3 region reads CASSPSGRGAFF. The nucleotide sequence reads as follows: TGTGCCAGCTCACCGTCTGGAAGGGGAGCTTTCTTT.